These 13 T cell receptor beta chains share one sample of origin, sequenced in a study of blood T cells in healthy people across ages. Then a second PCR, running about 7 to 11 cycles, was carried out with a sample-barcoded 5' primer and a J-beta primer mix. Via MiXCR, TCRdb re-called the 5' RACE reads, giving one row per CDR3 protein. The table has hundreds of thousands of distinct CDR3 sequences, nearly 60% seen once. Input material: blood. The receptors were gathered from a man under 40 in good health.

The J gene is TRBJ2-3, the V gene TRBV5-6; 10 bases match TRBD1. V shed 4 bases, J shed 1 base, and the junction held 6 bases outside the gene matches. This CDR3 is 16 amino acids long. Looked up from germline, CDR1 is SGHDT and CDR2 is YYEEEE. The CDR3 protein is CASSVGQGVRTDTQYF. DNA of the CDR3: TGTGCCAGCAGCGTTGGACAGGGGGTTCGCACAGATACGCAGTATTTT.

The V and J genes are TRBV7-2 and TRBJ2-7, with D perhaps matching TRBD2 (6 bases). TRBJ2-5 matches the DNA end more closely, so the J call is doubtful. The CDR3 covers 16 residues. The V gene's germline CDR1 is SGHTA and CDR2 FQGNSA. The DNA for the CDR3 is TGTGCCAGCAGCTTAAGGTCTATAGGCGGGGTAGAGACCCAGTACTTC. As protein: CASSLRSIGGVETQYF.

Details on this clonotype: This may come from a read error, since a much larger clone is one base off. The V gene is TRBV10-3, the J gene TRBJ2-3; D unclear. The CDR3 runs to 14 residues. Germline V gene lookup returns CDR1 ENHRY and CDR2 SYGVKD. The germline V and J ends were trimmed by 3 bases and 2 bases, with 9 bases remaining between them. CDR3 coding DNA: TGTGCCATCAGTGACCAGGAAGACACAGATACGCAGTATTTT. The encoded protein is CAISDQEDTDTQYF.

The chain carries TRBV4-3 and TRBJ2-1; D is uncertain. The CDR3 extends over 14 amino acids. The V end lost 0 bases, the J end lost 8 bases, and 11 bases lay between the germline ends. Germline V lookup: CDR1 LGHNA, CDR2 YSLEER. This CDR3 is CASSQENKGDEQFF. The CDR3 DNA reads TGCGCCAGCAGCCAAGAAAATAAAGGCGATGAGCAGTTCTTC.

The V gene is TRBV29-1, the J gene TRBJ2-4; D may be TRBD1 (5 bases). The CDR3 loop spans 15 amino acids. V lost 4 bases, J lost 9 bases, and 22 bases lay in between. The germline gives CDR1 SQVTM, CDR2 ANQGSEA. CDR3: CSVGIGLRNRSIQYF. CDR3 nucleotides: TGCAGCGTTGGGATTGGCCTACGGAACAGGAGCATTCAGTACTTC.

The chain joins TRBV7-2 to TRBJ2-6, with 14 bases lining up with TRBD2. The CDR3 is 17 residues long. V lost 1 base and J lost 6; bases outside the gene matches: 2. Germline CDR1 SGHTA, CDR2 FQGNSA. DNA of the CDR3: TGTGCCAGCAGCTTAGGGGGACTAGCGGGAGAGGCCAACGTCCTGACTTTC. It translates to CASSLGGLAGEANVLTF.

J is TRBJ2-5 and V is TRBV3-1; 9 nucleotides align to TRBD2. In germline, CDR1 is LGHDT, CDR2 YNNKEL (reference sequence). Trimming cost V 2 bases and J 3 bases; bases outside gene matches: 10. The CDR3 runs to 17 residues. The CDR3 bases are TGTGCCAGCAGCCAATTATCTAGCGGGGAATTCGAAGAGACCCAGTACTTC. Its translation: CASSQLSSGEFEETQYF.

This rearrangement joins TRBV20-1 to TRBJ2-7, with TRBD2 identical over 7 bases. The V segment lost 6 bases and the J segment 2 bases; nucleotides outside the gene matches: 13. Germline lookup yields CDR1 DFQATT and CDR2 SNEGSKA (reference sequence). The CDR3 is made up of 15 amino acids. The CDR3, as DNA: TGCAGTGCCAGTCATGCGGGGGAGGGCCCCTACGAGCAGTACTTC. Translated, it gives CSASHAGEGPYEQYF.

The rearrangement links TRBV11-2 to TRBJ2-6, with no clear D. Deletions cut 4 bases from V and 0 bases from J, with 10 bases between. CDR1 and CDR2 (germline): SGHAT, FQNNGV. The CDR3 is made up of 16 amino acids. The CDR3 sequence: CASSSRSSSGANVLTF. CDR3 DNA sequence: TGTGCCAGCAGCTCCAGAAGTAGCTCTGGGGCCAACGTCCTGACTTTC. The entire variable domain, with the rest obtained from reference TRBV11-2 and TRBJ2-6, is as follows: EAGVAQSPRYKIIEKRQSVAFWCNPISGHATLYWYQQILGQGPKLLIQFQNNGVVDDSQLPKDRFSAERLKGVDSTLKIQPAKLEDSAVYLCASSSRSSSGANVLTFGAGSRLTVL.

Only a few counts were recorded for this clonotype. This chain connects TRBV7-9 to TRBJ2-7; the D gene is possibly TRBD1 (5 bases). Germline-derived CDR1 and CDR2 are SEHNR and FQNEAQ (reference sequence). There are 15 residues in the CDR3. Trimming removed 1 base from V and 3 bases from J, with 13 bases in between. The CDR3 is CASSLVPRQSYEQYF. CDR3 sequence (DNA): TGTGCCAGCAGCTTAGTACCGAGACAGAGCTACGAGCAGTACTTC.

The J gene is TRBJ2-1, the V gene TRBV7-2, with D tentatively TRBD2 (6 bases). The ends were cut back, 5 bases at V and 5 bases at J, with 25 bases in the middle. CDR1 SGHTA and CDR2 FQGNSA come from the germline V gene. The CDR3 consists of 18 residues. CDR3 coding DNA: TGTGCCAGCAGCCGCAGGCTTAATCCACTAGCATTAAACAATGAGCAGTTCTTC. This translates into CASSRRLNPLALNNEQFF. The full variable domain, completed using reference TRBV7-2 and TRBJ2-1, is GAGVSQSPSNKVTEKGKDVELRCDPISGHTALYWYRQSLGQGLEFLIYFQGNSAPDKSGLPSDRFSAERTGGSVSTLTIQRTQQEDSAVYLCASSRRLNPLALNNEQFFGPGTRLTVL.

This chain links TRBV9 with TRBJ2-1; 9 bases map to TRBD2. J lost 3 bases, V lost 2 bases, and 12 bases had no gene match. Per germline, CDR1 SGDLS and CDR2 YYNGEE. The CDR3 is 18 amino acids. CDR3 nucleotide sequence: TGTGCCAGCAGCGTCCCTATAGCGGGAGATCAGGGCTACAATGAGCAGTTCTTC. Its protein is CASSVPIAGDQGYNEQFF.

This sequence joins TRBV4-1 and TRBJ2-7; 7 bases match TRBD1. CDR1 is MGHRA and CDR2 is YSYEKL in the germline V gene. The CDR3 is made up of 16 amino acids. Trimming removed 0 bases from V and 5 bases from J; junction bases left unmatched: 10. The CDR3 region is CASSQDFAYQGDEQYF. In DNA, the CDR3 is TGCGCCAGCAGCCAAGACTTTGCATACCAGGGGGACGAGCAGTACTTC.